One sample yielded the 18 T cell receptor beta chains listed below, sequenced in a study of T cells after yellow fever vaccination. TCRdb re-derived calls from the 5' RACE reads in MiXCR, one entry per CDR3 protein. The repertoire includes a few hundred thousand distinct CDR3 sequences, about 5.2% of them detected once, and around 3.5% sits in the top ten. The material was CD4+ T cells sorted from PBMCs, obtained on the day of the yellow fever booster vaccination. The origin of the receptors is a young man who received the YFV17D yellow fever vaccine.

This clonotype has a handful of counts. V and J are TRBV20-1 and TRBJ1-2, with TRBD1 identical over 7 bases. The junction had 6 bases not matched to a gene; V was cut back by 6 bases and J by 2 bases. Germline V CDR1 and CDR2: DFQATT, SNEGSKA (reference sequence). The CDR3 loop spans 13 amino acids. The CDR3 spells CSAKEGANYGYTF. The DNA for the CDR3 is TGCAGTGCCAAGGAGGGGGCGAACTATGGCTACACCTTC.

This clonotype was detected many times. The chain recombines TRBV18 with TRBJ2-1, with unresolved D. Trimming left V 0 bases short and J 8 bases short, with 5 bases between. Germline V gene lookup returns CDR1 KGHSH and CDR2 LQKENI. The CDR3 is 12 residues long. DNA for the CDR3: TGTGCCAGCTCACCACCCAGCCATGAGCAGTTCTTC. This codes for CASSPPSHEQFF.

This clonotype turned up a few times. The chain is built from TRBV5-1 and TRBJ2-7; 10 nucleotides match TRBD2. With 4 bases clipped from V and 1 base from J, the junction kept 11 bases outside the gene matches. The CDR3 totals 17 residues. CDR1 and CDR2 (germline): SGHRS, YFSETQ. CDR3 region: CASSKTSGSTISYEQYF. The CDR3 bases are TGCGCCAGCAGCAAGACTAGCGGGTCCACTATTTCCTACGAGCAGTACTTC.

This clonotype was seen ten or more times. The chain carries TRBV29-1 and TRBJ1-1; D gene uncertain. The CDR3 totals 13 residues. The V and J ends lost 4 bases and 4 bases respectively, with 13 bases between them. CDR1 SQVTM and CDR2 ANQGSEA come from the germline V gene. The CDR3 bases are TGCAGCGTTGCCCCTGTCACCGCCACTGAAGCTTTCTTT. This gives the protein CSVAPVTATEAFF.

This clonotype was picked up many times. The chain is built from TRBV10-3 and TRBJ2-3; 9 nucleotides match TRBD1. Trimming removed 3 bases from V and 2 bases from J; junction bases left unmatched: 3. This CDR3 is 15 amino acids long. Germline CDR1 is ENHRY and CDR2 is SYGVKD. CDR3 coding DNA: TGTGCCATCAGTGAAACAGGGGGCTTCACAGATACGCAGTATTTT. Encoded protein: CAISETGGFTDTQYF.

This clonotype was seen a handful of times. The gene calls are TRBV7-9 and TRBJ1-1, with TRBD1 as a possible D gene (6 bases). Deletions cut 4 bases from V and 1 base from J, with 22 bases between. The CDR3 sequence is 18 residues long. Germline lookup yields CDR1 SEHNR and CDR2 FQNEAQ (reference sequence). As DNA, the CDR3 is TGTGCCAGCAGCTCACCGGGCCTTAGGGGGTATCAGAACACTGAAGCTTTCTTT. Translated, it gives CASSSPGLRGYQNTEAFF.

There are a few counts of this clonotype. The genes are TRBV3-1 and TRBJ1-6; D is unclear. The CDR3 is 16 residues long. The V gene lost 0 bases and the J gene lost 7 bases, with 13 bases spanning the gap. Germline V CDR1 and CDR2: LGHDT, YNNKEL (reference sequence). The CDR3 is CASSQDQPSLNSPLHF. Here the CDR3 DNA reads TGTGCCAGCAGCCAAGATCAGCCGTCCCTGAATTCACCCCTCCACTTT.

The J gene is TRBJ2-7, the V gene TRBV11-2, with TRBD2 matching over 11 bases. Losses at the gene ends were 0 bases for V and 12 bases for J; bases not matched to a gene: 10. CDR1 and CDR2 (germline): SGHAT, FQNNGV. The CDR3 contains 15 residues. In DNA form, the CDR3 reads TGTGCCAGCAGCTTAGAAATAGCGGGGGGGCCGCCGGCGTACTTC. Translation gives CASSLEIAGGPPAYF.

In this sample, this clonotype turned up many times. This sequence joins TRBV24-1 and TRBJ2-1; tentatively, D is TRBD1 (6 bases). Germline CDR1 reads KGHDR; CDR2 reads SFDVKD. V was cut by 7 bases and J by 9 bases, with 12 bases left in between. The CDR3 loop spans 12 amino acids. For the CDR3, the DNA is TGTGCCACCAGCTGGGAAGGGGGTGAGCAGTTCTTC. It encodes CATSWEGGEQFF.

The chain employs TRBV9 and TRBJ1-5; D gene unclear. From germline, CDR1 is SGDLS and CDR2 YYNGEE. The CDR3 runs 17 residues. V lost 0 bases and J lost 4, with 17 bases in between. As DNA, the CDR3 is TGTGCCAGCAGCGTAGGGACGGGAACTGGGGAAAATCAGCCCCAGCATTTT. The encoded protein is CASSVGTGTGENQPQHF.

This chain links TRBV14 with TRBJ1-2; D possibly corresponds to TRBD1 (5 bases). Germline CDR1 and CDR2: SGHDN and FVKESK. Trimming took 4 bases from V and 8 from J, leaving 23 bases between them. The CDR3 runs 16 residues. The CDR3 protein is CASSRKGPPIEGGYTF. In DNA, the CDR3 is TGTGCCAGCAGCCGTAAGGGACCGCCTATTGAGGGGGGCTACACCTTC. The full variable domain, completed using reference TRBV14 and TRBJ1-2, is EAGVTQFPSHSVIEKGQTVTLRCDPISGHDNLYWYRRVMGKEIKFLLHFVKESKQDESGMPNNRFLAERTGGTYSTLKVQPAELEDSGVYFCASSRKGPPIEGGYTFGSGTRLTVV.

Many counts were recorded for this clonotype. The chain links TRBV30 to TRBJ2-6; 7 positions agree with TRBD1. V lost 4 bases and J lost 4; bases outside the gene matches: 19. The CDR3 loop spans 19 amino acids. Germline-derived CDR1 and CDR2 are GTSNPN and SVGIG (reference sequence). The DNA for the CDR3 is TGTGCCTGGACCGGGACAGTGATTTCGGCTCGTCCAGGGGCCAACGTCCTGACTTTC. This encodes CAWTGTVISARPGANVLTF.

This clonotype has a count of ten or more. The rearrangement uses TRBV6-1 and TRBJ2-3; 8 nucleotides align to TRBD2. In germline, CDR1 is MNHNS, CDR2 SASEGT. CDR3 length equals 16 residues. V dropped 7 bases and J dropped 2; count of bases not matched to a gene: 11. The CDR3: CASTIGLAGPTDTQYF. Here the CDR3 DNA reads TGTGCCAGCACCATCGGCTTAGCGGGGCCCACAGATACGCAGTATTTT.

This clonotype appeared many times. This chain connects TRBV25-1 to TRBJ1-1; D might be TRBD1 (6 bases). The V gene lost 5 bases and the J gene lost 6 bases, with 13 bases spanning the gap. This CDR3 comprises 13 residues. Germline CDR1 MGHDK, CDR2 SYGVNS. The CDR3, as DNA: TGTGCCAGCAGTACCCAGGGGTTGCCTGAAGCTTTCTTT. The encoded protein is CASSTQGLPEAFF. The full variable domain, completed using reference TRBV25-1 and TRBJ1-1, is EADIYQTPRYLVIGTGKKITLECSQTMGHDKMYWYQQDPGMELHLIHYSYGVNSTEKGDLSSESTVSRIRTEHFPLTLESARPSHTSQYLCASSTQGLPEAFFGQGTRLTVV.

This clonotype was observed at least ten times. This chain joins TRBV7-2 and TRBJ2-6, with 10 bases fitting TRBD1. The V gene end was trimmed by 7 bases and the J gene end by 0 bases; junction bases not matched to a gene: 6. Germline assignment: CDR1 SGHTA and CDR2 FQGNSA. This CDR3 spans 17 amino acids. This CDR3 is CASTRTGGFSGANVLTF. For the CDR3, the DNA is TGTGCCAGCACCCGGACAGGGGGGTTCTCTGGGGCCAACGTCCTGACTTTC.

Only a few counts were recorded for this clonotype. The chain uses TRBV6-6 and TRBJ2-7, with D tentatively TRBD2 (5 bases). The CDR3 runs 14 residues. V was shortened by 4 bases and J by 0 bases, with 10 bases between the two germline ends. Germline CDR1 is MNHNY and CDR2 is SVGAGI (reference sequence). The CDR3 loop reads CASSSGINSYEQYF. In nucleotides, the CDR3 is TGTGCCAGCAGTTCCGGGATTAACTCCTACGAGCAGTACTTC.

This clonotype was seen a handful of times. The rearrangement joins TRBV5-1 to TRBJ2-3; D is unclear. V lost 4 bases, J lost 2 bases, and 14 bases lay in between. The length of the CDR3 is 15 residues. Looked up from germline, CDR1 is SGHRS and CDR2 is YFSETQ. The CDR3 sequence: CASSTGRSATDTQYF. The DNA of the CDR3 is TGCGCCAGCAGCACGGGCCGTAGTGCCACAGATACGCAGTATTTT.

The chain joins TRBV13 to TRBJ1-1; D uncertain. V was pared by 6 bases and J by 4 bases, with 18 bases between. The length of the CDR3 is 15 residues. The germline CDR1 and CDR2 sequences are PRHDT and FYEKMQ (reference sequence). For the CDR3, the DNA is TGTGCCAGCAGTTCCCCCGGCCGTTGGGGCACTGAAGCTTTCTTT. Its protein product is CASSSPGRWGTEAFF.